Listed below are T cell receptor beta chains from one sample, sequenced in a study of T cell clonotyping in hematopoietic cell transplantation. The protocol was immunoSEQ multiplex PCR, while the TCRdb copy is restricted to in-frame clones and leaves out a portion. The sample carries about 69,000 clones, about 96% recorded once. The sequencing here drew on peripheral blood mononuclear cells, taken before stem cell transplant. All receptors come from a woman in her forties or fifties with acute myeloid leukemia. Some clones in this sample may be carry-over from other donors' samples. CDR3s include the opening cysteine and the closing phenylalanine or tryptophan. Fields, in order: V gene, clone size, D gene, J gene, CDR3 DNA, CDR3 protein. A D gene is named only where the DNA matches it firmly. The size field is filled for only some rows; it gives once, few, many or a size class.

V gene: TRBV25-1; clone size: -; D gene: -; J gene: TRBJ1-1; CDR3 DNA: TGTGCCAGCAGTGAATACGGACGGAGGAAAGCTTTCTTT; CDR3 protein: CASSEYGRRKAFF
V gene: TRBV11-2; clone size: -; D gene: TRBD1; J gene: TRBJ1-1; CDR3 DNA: TGTGCCAGCAGCTTATGGTTAGGGGGCTTTTCTGAAGCTTTCTTT; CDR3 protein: CASSLWLGGFSEAFF
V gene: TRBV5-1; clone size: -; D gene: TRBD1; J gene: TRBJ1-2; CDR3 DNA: TGCGCCAGCAGCCAGGACAGGGAGTATGGCTACACCTTC; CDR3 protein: CASSQDREYGYTF
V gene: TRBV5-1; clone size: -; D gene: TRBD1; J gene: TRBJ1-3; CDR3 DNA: TGCGCCAGCAGTACCGGGACAGGGGATCTTCGCTCTGGAAACACCATATATTTT; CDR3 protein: CASSTGTGDLRSGNTIYF
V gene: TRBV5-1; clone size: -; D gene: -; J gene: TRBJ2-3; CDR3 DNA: TGCGCCAGCAGCTTGGGTCAGGGAGAGGGAGATACGCAGTATTTT; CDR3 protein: CASSLGQGEGDTQYF
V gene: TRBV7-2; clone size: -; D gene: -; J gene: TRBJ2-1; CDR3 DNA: TGTGCCAGCAGCCTCGCACCGACAGGCTCCTACAATGAGCAGTTCTTC; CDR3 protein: CASSLAPTGSYNEQFF
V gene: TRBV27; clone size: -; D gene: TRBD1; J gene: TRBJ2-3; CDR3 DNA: TGTGCCAGCAGTTTTGCGGGACAGGGCCCAGATACGCAGTATTTT; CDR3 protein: CASSFAGQGPDTQYF
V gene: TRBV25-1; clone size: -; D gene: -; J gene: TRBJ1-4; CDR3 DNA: TGTGCCAGCACTCCTTCGACAGTGCCTAATGAAAAACTGTTTTTT; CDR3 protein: CASTPSTVPNEKLFF
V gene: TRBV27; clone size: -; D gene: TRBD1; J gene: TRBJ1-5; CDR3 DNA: TGTGCCAGCAGTCCAACCCGACAGGGGCCATGGCCCCAGCATTTT; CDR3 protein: CASSPTRQGPWPQHF
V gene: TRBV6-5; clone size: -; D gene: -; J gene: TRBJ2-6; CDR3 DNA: TGTGCCAGCAGTCGTAGTACGTCTGGGGCCAACGTCCTGACTTTC; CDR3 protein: CASSRSTSGANVLTF
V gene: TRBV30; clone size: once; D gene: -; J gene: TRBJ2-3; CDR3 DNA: TGTGCCTGGAATCAGGTGACAGCGAGCACAGATACGCAGTATTTT; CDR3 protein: CAWNQVTASTDTQYF
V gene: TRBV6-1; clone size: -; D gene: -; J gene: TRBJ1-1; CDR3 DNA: TGTGCCAGCAGTGAATCTCCGGGGAACACTGAAGCTTTCTTT; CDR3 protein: CASSESPGNTEAFF
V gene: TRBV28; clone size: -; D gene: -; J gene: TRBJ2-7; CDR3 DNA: TGTGCCAGCAGCTCGACCCCTCCCTACGAGCAGTACTTC; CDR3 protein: CASSSTPPYEQYF
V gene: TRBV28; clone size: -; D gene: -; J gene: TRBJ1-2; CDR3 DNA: TGTGCCAGCAGACCAGACAACTATGGCTACACCTTC; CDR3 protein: CASRPDNYGYTF
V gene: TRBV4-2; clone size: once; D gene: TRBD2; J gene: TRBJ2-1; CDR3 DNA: TGTGCCAGCAGCCAAGACCCCGGGACTAGTGCCTTCAATGAGCAGTTCTTC; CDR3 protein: CASSQDPGTSAFNEQFF
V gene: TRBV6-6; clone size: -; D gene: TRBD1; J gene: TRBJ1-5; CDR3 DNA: TGTGCCAGCAGTCACGGACAGGGGGCGAATCAGCCCCAGCATTTT; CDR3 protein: CASSHGQGANQPQHF
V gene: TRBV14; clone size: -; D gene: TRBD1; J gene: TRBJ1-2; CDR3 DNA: TGTGCCAGCAGACAGACAGGGGGCTATGGCTACACCTTC; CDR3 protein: CASRQTGGYGYTF
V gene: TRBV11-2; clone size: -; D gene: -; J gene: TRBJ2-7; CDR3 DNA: TGTGCCAGCAGCTTAGCCGGGACGGTCTACGAGCAGTACTTC; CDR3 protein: CASSLAGTVYEQYF
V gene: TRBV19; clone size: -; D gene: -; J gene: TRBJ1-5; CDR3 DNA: TGTGCCAGTAGTATAGTTGGTACAGGGTATAGCAATCAGCCCCAGCATTTT; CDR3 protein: CASSIVGTGYSNQPQHF
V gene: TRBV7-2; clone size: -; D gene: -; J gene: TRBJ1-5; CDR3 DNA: TGTGCCAGCAGCTTTAGTTGGGGGCAACAGCCCCAGCATTTT; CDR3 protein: CASSFSWGQQPQHF
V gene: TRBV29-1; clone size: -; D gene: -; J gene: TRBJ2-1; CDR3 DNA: TGCAGCGTTGAAGTGGGCGAGCAGTTCTTC; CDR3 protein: CSVEVGEQFF
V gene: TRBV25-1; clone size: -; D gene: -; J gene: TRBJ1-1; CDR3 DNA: TGTGCCAGCAGTGCCCGGGGGTCAGGCACTGAAGCTTTCTTT; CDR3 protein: CASSARGSGTEAFF
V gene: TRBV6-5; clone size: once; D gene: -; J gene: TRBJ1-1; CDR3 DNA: TGTGCCAGCGGACTCATACAGGGTTCTCGAGCTTTCTTT; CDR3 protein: CASGLIQGSRAFF
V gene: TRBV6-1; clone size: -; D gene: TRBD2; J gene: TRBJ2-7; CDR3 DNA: TGTGCCAGCAGTGAAGAGGCTAGCGGGGCCTACGAGCAGTACTTC; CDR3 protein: CASSEEASGAYEQYF
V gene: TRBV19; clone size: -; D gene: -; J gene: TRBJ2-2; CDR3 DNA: TGTGCCAGCTCCCGCGGGACTCCCTTAAACACCGGGGAGCTGTTTTTT; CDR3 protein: CASSRGTPLNTGELFF
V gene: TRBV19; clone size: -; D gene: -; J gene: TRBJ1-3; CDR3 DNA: TGTGCCAGTAACCCCACAAGCTCTGGAAACACCATATATTTT; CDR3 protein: CASNPTSSGNTIYF
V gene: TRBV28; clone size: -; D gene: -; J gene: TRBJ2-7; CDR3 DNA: TGTGCCAGCAGTCGGTTATGGGGGGACACGAACGAGCAGTACTTC; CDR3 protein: CASSRLWGDTNEQYF
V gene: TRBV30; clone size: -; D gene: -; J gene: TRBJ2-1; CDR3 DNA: TGTGCCTGGAGCGTGGGGTTAGACAATGAGCAGTTCTTC; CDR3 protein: CAWSVGLDNEQFF
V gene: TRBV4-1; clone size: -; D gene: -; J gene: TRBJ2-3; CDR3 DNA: TGCGCCAGCAGCCAAGTTCCGCTGGGTAGCGGCACAGATACGCAGTATTTT; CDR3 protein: CASSQVPLGSGTDTQYF
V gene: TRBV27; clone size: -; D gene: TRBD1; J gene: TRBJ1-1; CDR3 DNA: TGTGCCAGCAGTTTAGGGACAGGGGGCCGTACTGAAGCTTTCTTT; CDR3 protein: CASSLGTGGRTEAFF
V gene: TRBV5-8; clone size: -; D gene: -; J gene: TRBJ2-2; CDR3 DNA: TGTGCCAGCAGCTTGGGGCGAAGATTGAACACCGGGGAGCTGTTTTTT; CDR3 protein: CASSLGRRLNTGELFF
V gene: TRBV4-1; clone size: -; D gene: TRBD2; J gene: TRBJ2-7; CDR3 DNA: TGCGCCAGCAGCCAAGGCGGGGGACTCTCCTACGAGCAGTACTTC; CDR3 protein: CASSQGGGLSYEQYF
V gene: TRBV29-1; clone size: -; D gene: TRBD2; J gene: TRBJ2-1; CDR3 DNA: TGCAGCGTTCGGGGGGACTACAATGAGCAGTTCTTC; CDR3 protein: CSVRGDYNEQFF
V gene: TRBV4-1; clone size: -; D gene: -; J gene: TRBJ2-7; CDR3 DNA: TGCGCCAGCAGCCATGACCGCTCCTACGAGCAGTACTTC; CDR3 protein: CASSHDRSYEQYF
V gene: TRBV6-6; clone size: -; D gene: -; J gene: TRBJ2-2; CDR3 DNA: TGTGCCAGCAGTTATGGGGCTAGGAGGGGCACCGGGGAGCTGTTTTTT; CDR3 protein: CASSYGARRGTGELFF
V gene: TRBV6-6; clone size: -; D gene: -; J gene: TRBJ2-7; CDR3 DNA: TGTGCCAGCAGTAACCCGGGACACAACTACGAGCAGTACTTC; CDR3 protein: CASSNPGHNYEQYF
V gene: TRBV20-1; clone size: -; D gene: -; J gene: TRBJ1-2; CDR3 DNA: TGCAGTGCCGCATCTGGCTACACCTTC; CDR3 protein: CSAASGYTF
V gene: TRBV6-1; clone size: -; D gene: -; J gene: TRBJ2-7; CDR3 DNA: TGTGCCAGCCCCGGAACAGGGAGGGACGAGCAGTACTTC; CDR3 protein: CASPGTGRDEQYF
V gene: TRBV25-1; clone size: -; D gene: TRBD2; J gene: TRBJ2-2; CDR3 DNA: TGTGCCAGCGCACCGACTAGCTACACCGGGGAGCTGTTTTTT; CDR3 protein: CASAPTSYTGELFF
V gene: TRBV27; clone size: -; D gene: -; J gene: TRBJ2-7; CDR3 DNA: TGTGCCAGCAGTTTCGAGGCGGGTTATTCCTACGAGCAGTACTTC; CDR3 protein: CASSFEAGYSYEQYF
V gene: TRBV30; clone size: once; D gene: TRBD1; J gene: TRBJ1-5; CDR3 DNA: TGTGCCTGGAGTAAGGGGGCAGGTCAGCCCCAGCATTTT; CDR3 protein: CAWSKGAGQPQHF
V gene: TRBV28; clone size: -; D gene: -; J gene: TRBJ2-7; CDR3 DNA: TGTGCCAGCAGTAGGGCCACGGGGTCGCAGTACTTC; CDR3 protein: CASSRATGSQYF
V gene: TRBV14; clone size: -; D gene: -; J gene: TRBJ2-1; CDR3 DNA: TGTGCCAGCAGCCAAGGGGATGAGCAGTTCTTC; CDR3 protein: CASSQGDEQFF
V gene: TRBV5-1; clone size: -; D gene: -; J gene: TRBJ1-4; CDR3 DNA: TGCGCCAGCAGCCTGGGGGGGCAGCCTAATGAAAAACTGTTTTTT; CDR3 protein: CASSLGGQPNEKLFF
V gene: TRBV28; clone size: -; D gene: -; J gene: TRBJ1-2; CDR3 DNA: TGTGCCAGCAGTACCTCCAACAGGTATCCGAACTATGGCTACACCTTC; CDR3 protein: CASSTSNRYPNYGYTF
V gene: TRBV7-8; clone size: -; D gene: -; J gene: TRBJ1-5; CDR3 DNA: TGTGCCAGCAGCTTAGGGGTACAGAATAGCAATCAGCCCCAGCATTTT; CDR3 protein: CASSLGVQNSNQPQHF
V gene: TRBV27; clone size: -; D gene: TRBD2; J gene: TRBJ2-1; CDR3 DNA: TGTGCCAGCAGTAAAGCGGGAGGGTACAATGAGCAGTTCTTC; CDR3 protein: CASSKAGGYNEQFF
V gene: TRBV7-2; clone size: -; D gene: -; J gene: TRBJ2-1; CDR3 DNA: TGTGCCAGCAGCCAGTTTCCGAGGGGTGAGCAGTTCTTC; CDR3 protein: CASSQFPRGEQFF
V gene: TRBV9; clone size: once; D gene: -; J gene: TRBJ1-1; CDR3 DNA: TGTGCCAGCAGCGTAGCTACAGGGTTGAACACTGAAGCTTTCTTT; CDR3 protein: CASSVATGLNTEAFF
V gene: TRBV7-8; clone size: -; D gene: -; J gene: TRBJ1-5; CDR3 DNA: TGTGCCAGCAGCTTAGGTGACAGTCTAAGCAATCAGCCCCAGCATTTT; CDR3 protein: CASSLGDSLSNQPQHF